This TCR beta chain was identified in a study of cytomegalovirus exposure and HLA in healthy donors. The wider study: An early data release held approximately 80 million unique TCRs from HLA-typed donors. Broader study findings: Researchers reported in a later analysis that a missense DCLRE1C variant was tied to TCR beta V- and J-gene trimming. There were some V segments, including TRBV6-2 and TRBV6-3, excluded as indistinguishable.

This clone showed up just a few times. Antigen: not known. PCR was performed using 60 Vbeta and 13 Jbeta primers. In the authors' workflow: Roughly 83 million unique TCR beta chains, some 10 million of them shared, were counted by a later analysis. TCRdb's table, derived via immunoSEQ multiplex PCR, lists solely in-frame clones and lacks some. Clone size and V and J calls were adopted from that table, with D and trimming inferred from the DNA. The top ten hold about 0.89% of the sample, which has about 160,000 clones, approximately 85% seen once. The germline V gene has CDR1 SGHDT and CDR2 YYEEEE. V trimming: 8 bases; J trimming: 7 bases; junction bases outside the gene matches: 14. This CDR3 region has 16 residues.

The material sequenced was PBMCs. The sequence was collected from a girl under 10 years old in good health and CMV-seropositive. J is TRBJ1-6 and V is TRBV5-6; 8 positions agree with TRBD1. CDR3 protein: CASHWGRGHYNSPLHF. The CDR3 DNA reads as TGTGCCAGTCACTGGGGCAGGGGGCATTACAATTCACCCCTCCACTTT.